The clone carrying this TCR beta chain was found a few times. The antigen remains unidentified. Possible read error: a much larger clone is one base away. This sample was taken from a study of post-analysis software for immune sequencing data. At the level of the study: Disease courses included relapsing-remitting, secondary progressive and progressive-relapsing multiple sclerosis.

Findings and caveats of the study: Under F measure analysis, samples from one preparation batch co-clustered strongly. Significantly lower normalized Chao1 diversity was seen in multiple sclerosis patients than in controls. Roughly five TRBV segments appeared more often in patients than in controls, and TRBV5-6, TRBV5-1 and TRBV20-1 were among these.

TCR beta cDNA libraries had unique molecular identifiers. TCRdb re-called the PCR reads with MiXCR, one entry per CDR3 protein. The sample includes some 260,000 distinct CDR3 sequences, around 34% of them seen just once. Germline lookup yields CDR1 MNHNY and CDR2 SVGAGI (reference sequence). The V gene lost 6 bases and the J gene lost 9 bases, with 12 bases spanning the gap. The CDR3 length is 12 residues. The receptor was derived from a girl aged 10-17 years with multiple sclerosis. Material: blood. This chain links TRBV6-6 with TRBJ2-1, with D perhaps TRBD2 (5 bases). This CDR3 reads CASSLSGSEQFF. The CDR3 DNA reads as TGTGCCAGCAGCCTTTCGGGATCTGAGCAGTTCTTC.